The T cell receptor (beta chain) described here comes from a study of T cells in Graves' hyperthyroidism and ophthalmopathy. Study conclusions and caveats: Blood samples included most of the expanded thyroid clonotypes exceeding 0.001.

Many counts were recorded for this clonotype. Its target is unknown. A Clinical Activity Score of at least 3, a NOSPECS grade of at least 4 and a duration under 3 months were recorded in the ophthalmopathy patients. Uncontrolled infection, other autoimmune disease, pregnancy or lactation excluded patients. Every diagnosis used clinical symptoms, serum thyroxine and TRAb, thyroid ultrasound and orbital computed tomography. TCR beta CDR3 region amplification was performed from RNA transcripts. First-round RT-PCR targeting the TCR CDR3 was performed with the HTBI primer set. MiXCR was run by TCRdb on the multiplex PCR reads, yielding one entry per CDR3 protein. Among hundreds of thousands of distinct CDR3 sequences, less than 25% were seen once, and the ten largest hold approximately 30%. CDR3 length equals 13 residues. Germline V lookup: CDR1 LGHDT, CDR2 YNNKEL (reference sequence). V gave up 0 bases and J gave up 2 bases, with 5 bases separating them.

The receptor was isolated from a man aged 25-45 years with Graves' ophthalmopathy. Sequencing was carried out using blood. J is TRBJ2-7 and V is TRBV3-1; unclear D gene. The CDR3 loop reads CASSQDQPYEQYF. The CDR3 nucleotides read TGTGCCAGCAGCCAAGACCAGCCCTACGAGCAGTACTTC.